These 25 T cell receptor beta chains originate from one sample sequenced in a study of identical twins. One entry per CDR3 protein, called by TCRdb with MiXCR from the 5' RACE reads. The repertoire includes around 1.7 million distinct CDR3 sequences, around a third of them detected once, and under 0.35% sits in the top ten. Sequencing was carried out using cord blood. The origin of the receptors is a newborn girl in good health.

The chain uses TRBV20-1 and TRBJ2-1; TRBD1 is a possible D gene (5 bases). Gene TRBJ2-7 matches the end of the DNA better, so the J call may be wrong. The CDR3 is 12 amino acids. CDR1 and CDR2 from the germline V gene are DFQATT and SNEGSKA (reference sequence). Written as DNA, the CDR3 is TGCAGTGCCCACGCAGGGTTCAATGAGCAGTACTTC. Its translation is CSAHAGFNEQYF.

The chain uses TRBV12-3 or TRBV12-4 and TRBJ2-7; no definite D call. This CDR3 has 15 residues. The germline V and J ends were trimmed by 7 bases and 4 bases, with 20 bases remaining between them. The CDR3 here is CASTLGKESQYEQYF. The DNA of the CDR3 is TGTGCCAGCACATTGGGCAAGGAGTCTCAATACGAGCAGTACTTC.

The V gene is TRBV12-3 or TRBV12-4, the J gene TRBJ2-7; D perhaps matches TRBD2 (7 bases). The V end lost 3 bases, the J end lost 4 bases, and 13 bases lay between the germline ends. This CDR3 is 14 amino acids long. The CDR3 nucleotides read TGTGCCAGCAGTTTTGGGGGGGCGGAATACGAGCAGTACTTC. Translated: CASSFGGAEYEQYF.

This CDR3 is CATSPPDRAHTEAFF. In DNA form, the CDR3 reads TGTGCCACCTCACCACCCGACAGGGCCCACACTGAAGCTTTCTTT. The chain combines TRBV28 with TRBJ1-1; 7 bases are a match to TRBD1. With 10 bases clipped from V and 3 bases from J, the junction kept 14 bases outside the gene matches. The CDR3 covers 15 residues. In germline, CDR1 is MDHEN, CDR2 SYDVKM.

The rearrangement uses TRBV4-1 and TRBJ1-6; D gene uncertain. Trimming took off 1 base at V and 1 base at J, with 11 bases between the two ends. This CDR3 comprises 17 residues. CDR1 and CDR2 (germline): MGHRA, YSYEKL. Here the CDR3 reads CASSQVDQRSYNSPLHF. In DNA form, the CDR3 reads TGCGCCAGCAGCCAAGTCGACCAGAGGTCCTATAATTCACCCCTCCACTTT.

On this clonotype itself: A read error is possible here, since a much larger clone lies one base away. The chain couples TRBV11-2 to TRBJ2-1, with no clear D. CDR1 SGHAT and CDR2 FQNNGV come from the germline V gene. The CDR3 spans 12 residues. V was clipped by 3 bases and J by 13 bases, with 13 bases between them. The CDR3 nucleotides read TGTGCCAGCAGCTTGCCCTCGGAGACCCAGTTCTTC. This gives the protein CASSLPSETQFF.

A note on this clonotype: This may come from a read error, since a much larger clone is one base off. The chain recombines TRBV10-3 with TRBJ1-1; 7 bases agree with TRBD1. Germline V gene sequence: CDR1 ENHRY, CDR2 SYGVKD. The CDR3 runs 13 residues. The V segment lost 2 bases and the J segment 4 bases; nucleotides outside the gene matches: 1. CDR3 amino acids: CAISEPGGTEAFF. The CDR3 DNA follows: TGTGCCATCAGTGAGCCAGGGGGCACTGAAGCTTTCTTT.

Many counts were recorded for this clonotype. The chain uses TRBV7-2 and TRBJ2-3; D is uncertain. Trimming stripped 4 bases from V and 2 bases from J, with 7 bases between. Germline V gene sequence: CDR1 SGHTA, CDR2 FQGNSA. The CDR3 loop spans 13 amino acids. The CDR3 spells CASSSKATDTQYF. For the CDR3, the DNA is TGTGCCAGCAGCTCCAAAGCCACAGATACGCAGTATTTT. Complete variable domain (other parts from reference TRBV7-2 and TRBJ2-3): GAGVSQSPSNKVTEKGKDVELRCDPISGHTALYWYRQSLGQGLEFLIYFQGNSAPDKSGLPSDRFSAERTGGSVSTLTIQRTQQEDSAVYLCASSSKATDTQYFGPGTRLTVL.

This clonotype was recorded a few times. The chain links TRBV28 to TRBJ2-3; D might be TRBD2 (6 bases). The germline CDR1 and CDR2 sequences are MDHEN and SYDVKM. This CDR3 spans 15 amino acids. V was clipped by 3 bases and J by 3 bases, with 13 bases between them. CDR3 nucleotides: TGTGCCAGCAGTTTCAGGTCAGGAGGGACAGATACGCAGTATTTT. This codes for CASSFRSGGTDTQYF. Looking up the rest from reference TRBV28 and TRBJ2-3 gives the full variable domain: DVKVTQSSRYLVKRTGEKVFLECVQDMDHENMFWYRQDPGLGLRLIYFSYDVKMKEKGDIPEGYSVSREKKERFSLILESASTNQTSMYLCASSFRSGGTDTQYFGPGTRLTVL.

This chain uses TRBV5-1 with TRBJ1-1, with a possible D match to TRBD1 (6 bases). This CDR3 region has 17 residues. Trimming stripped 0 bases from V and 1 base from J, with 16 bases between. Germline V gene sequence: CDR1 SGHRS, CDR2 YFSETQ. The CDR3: CASSLASDSRANTEAFF. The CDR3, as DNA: TGCGCCAGCAGCTTGGCCTCGGACAGTAGGGCGAACACTGAAGCTTTCTTT. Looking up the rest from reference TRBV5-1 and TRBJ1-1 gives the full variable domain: KAGVTQTPRYLIKTRGQQVTLSCSPISGHRSVSWYQQTPGQGLQFLFEYFSETQRNKGNFPGRFSGRQFSNSRSEMNVSTLELGDSALYLCASSLASDSRANTEAFFGQGTRLTVV.

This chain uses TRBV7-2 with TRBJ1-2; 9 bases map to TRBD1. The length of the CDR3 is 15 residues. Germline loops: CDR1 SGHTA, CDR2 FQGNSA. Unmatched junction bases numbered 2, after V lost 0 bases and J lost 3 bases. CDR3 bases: TGTGCCAGCAGCTTAGCCGGGACAGGGTACTATGGCTACACCTTC. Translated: CASSLAGTGYYGYTF.

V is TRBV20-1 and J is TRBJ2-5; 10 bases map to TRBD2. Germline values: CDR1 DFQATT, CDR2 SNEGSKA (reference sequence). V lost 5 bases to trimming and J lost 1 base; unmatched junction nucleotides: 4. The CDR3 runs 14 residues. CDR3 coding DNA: TGCAGTGCTCGTAGCGGGAGGCTCCAAGAGACCCAGTACTTC. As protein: CSARSGRLQETQYF.

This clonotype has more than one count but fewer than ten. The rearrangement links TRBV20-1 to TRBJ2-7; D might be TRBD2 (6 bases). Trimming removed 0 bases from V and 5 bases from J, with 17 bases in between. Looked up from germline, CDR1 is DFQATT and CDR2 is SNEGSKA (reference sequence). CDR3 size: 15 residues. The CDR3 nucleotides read TGCAGTGCTAGAGATATCGCTAGCGCGGGCGACGAGCAGTACTTC. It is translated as CSARDIASAGDEQYF.

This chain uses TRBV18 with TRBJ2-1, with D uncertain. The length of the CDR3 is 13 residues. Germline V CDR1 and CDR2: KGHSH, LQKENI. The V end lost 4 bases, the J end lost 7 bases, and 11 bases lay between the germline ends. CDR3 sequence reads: CASSHGLENEQFF. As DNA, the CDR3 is TGTGCCAGCTCACACGGTCTGGAGAATGAGCAGTTCTTC.

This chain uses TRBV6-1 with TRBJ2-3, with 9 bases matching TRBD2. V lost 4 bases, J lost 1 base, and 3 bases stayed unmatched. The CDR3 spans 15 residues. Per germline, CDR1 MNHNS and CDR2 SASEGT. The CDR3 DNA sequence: TGTGCCAGCAGTGTACTAGCGGGCCGCACAGATACGCAGTATTTT. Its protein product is CASSVLAGRTDTQYF.

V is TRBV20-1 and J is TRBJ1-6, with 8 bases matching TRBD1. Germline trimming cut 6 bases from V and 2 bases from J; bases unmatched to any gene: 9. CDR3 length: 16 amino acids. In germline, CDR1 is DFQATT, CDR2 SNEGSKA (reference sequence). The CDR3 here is CSATPDREAYNSPLHF. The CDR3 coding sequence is TGCAGTGCAACCCCGGACAGGGAGGCCTATAATTCACCCCTCCACTTT.

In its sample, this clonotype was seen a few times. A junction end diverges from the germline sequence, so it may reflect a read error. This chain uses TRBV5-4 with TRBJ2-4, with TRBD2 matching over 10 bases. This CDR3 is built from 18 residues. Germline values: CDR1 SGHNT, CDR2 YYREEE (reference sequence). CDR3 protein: CVSSLGSGRTLAKNIQYF. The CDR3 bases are TGTGTCAGCAGCTTGGGTAGCGGGAGGACTCTAGCCAAAAACATTCAGTACTTC. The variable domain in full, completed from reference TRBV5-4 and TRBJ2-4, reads ETGVTQSPTHLIKTRGQQVTLRCSSQSGHNTVSWYQQALGQGPQFIFQYYREEENGRGNFPPRFSGLQFPNYSSELNVNALELDDSALYLCVSSLGSGRTLAKNIQYFGAGTRLSVL.

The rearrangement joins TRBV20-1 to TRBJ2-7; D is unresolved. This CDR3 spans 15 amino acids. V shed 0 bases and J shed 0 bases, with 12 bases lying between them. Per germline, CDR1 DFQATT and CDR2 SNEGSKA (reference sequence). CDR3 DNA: TGCAGTGCTAGAGATCGGGCTGTCTACTCCTACGAGCAGTACTTC. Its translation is CSARDRAVYSYEQYF.

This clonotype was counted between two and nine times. CDR3 DNA: TGTGCCAGCAGCCAAGATGGCGGGGGGGCCTACAATGAGCAGTTCTTC. Amino acid sequence: CASSQDGGGAYNEQFF. The V gene is TRBV4-2, the J gene TRBJ2-1, with TRBD2 identical over 9 bases. The CDR3 runs to 16 residues. Unmatched junction bases numbered 2, after V lost 0 bases and J lost 2 bases. Germline V CDR1 and CDR2: LGHNA, YNFKEQ.

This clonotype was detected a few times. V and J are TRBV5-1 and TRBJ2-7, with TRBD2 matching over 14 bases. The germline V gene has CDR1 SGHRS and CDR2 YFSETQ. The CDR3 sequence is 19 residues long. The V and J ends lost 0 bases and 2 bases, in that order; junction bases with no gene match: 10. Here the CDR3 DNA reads TGCGCCAGCAGCTTGGGATTGACTAGCGGGAGGGCCGGCGCCTACGAGCAGTACTTC. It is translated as CASSLGLTSGRAGAYEQYF. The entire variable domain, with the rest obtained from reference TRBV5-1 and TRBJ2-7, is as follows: KAGVTQTPRYLIKTRGQQVTLSCSPISGHRSVSWYQQTPGQGLQFLFEYFSETQRNKGNFPGRFSGRQFSNSRSEMNVSTLELGDSALYLCASSLGLTSGRAGAYEQYFGPGTRLTVT.

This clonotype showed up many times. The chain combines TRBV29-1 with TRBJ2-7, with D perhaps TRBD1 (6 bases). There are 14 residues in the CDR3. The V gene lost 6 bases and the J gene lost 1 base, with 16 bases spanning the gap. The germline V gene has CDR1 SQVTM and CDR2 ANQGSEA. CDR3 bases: TGCAGCGTGACCCAGGGGAAAGGGTCCTACGAGCAGTACTTC. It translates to CSVTQGKGSYEQYF.

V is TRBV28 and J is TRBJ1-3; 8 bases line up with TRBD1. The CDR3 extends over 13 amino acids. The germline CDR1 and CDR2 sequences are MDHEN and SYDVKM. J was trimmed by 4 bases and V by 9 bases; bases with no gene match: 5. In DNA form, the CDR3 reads TGTGCCAGTCAGGGGGCGAAAGGAAACACCATATATTTT. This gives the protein CASQGAKGNTIYF.

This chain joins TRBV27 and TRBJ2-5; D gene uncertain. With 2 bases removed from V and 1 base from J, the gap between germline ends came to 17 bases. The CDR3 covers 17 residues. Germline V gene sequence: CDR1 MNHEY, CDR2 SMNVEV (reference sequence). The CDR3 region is CASSLVSSTFRQETQYF. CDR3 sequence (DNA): TGTGCCAGCAGTTTAGTTTCGTCGACCTTTCGCCAAGAGACCCAGTACTTC.

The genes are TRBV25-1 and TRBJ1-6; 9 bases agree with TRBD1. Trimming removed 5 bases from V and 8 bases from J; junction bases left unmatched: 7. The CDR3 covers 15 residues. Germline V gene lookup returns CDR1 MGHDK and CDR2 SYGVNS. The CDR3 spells CASSPTGTGHSPLHF. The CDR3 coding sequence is TGTGCCAGCAGTCCTACCGGGACAGGGCATTCACCCCTCCACTTT. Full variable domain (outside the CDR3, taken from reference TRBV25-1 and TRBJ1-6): EADIYQTPRYLVIGTGKKITLECSQTMGHDKMYWYQQDPGMELHLIHYSYGVNSTEKGDLSSESTVSRIRTEHFPLTLESARPSHTSQYLCASSPTGTGHSPLHFGNGTRLTVT.

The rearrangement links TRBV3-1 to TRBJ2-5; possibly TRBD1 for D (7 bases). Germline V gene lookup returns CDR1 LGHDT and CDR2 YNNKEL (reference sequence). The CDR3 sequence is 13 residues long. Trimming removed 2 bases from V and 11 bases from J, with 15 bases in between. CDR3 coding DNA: TGTGCCAGCAGCCAACAGGGGGGAAGTGAGCAGTACTTC. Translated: CASSQQGGSEQYF.